This paragraph reports one T cell receptor beta chain. The V gene lost 1 base and the J gene lost 3 bases, with 13 bases spanning the gap. CDR1 and CDR2 from the germline V gene are GTSNPN and SVGIG (reference sequence). The CDR3 is 15 amino acids. The method was immunoSEQ multiplex PCR; TCRdb's version includes in-frame clones alone and lacks a portion of them. The sample has roughly 350,000 clones; about 90% are singletons. This record comes from a study of blood T cell repertoires in COVID-19. About the study: COVID-19 samples, acute and convalescent, were from the United States, Italy and Spain.

This chain joins TRBV30 and TRBJ1-5, with unresolved D. The sequence came from a woman aged 45-65 years with COVID-19, enrolled during active disease. The sequencing sample was made of peripheral blood. The CDR3 reads CAWSGAGRFNQPQHF. In DNA, the CDR3 is TGTGCCTGGAGTGGAGCGGGTAGATTCAATCAGCCCCAGCATTTT.